Sequencing of this T cell receptor beta chain was carried out in a study of T cell responses to AZD1222 COVID-19 vaccine. This CDR3 spans 13 amino acids. Germline trimming cut 7 bases from V and 4 bases from J; bases unmatched to any gene: 5. CDR1 SNHLY and CDR2 FYNNEI come from the germline V gene. Libraries were prepared by immunoSEQ multiplex PCR; TCRdb keeps only in-frame clonotypes and omits some of them. The profile covers 110,000 or so clones, with 85% to 90% appearing a single time and roughly 2.7% taken by the ten largest. This clone was observed once. The chain couples TRBV2 to TRBJ1-1; TRBD1 aligns across 8 bases. The sample in question was peripheral blood, obtained on day 0 of AZD1222 vaccination. The receptor was derived from an adult in good health. The DNA of the CDR3 is TGTGCCAGCAACCCACAGGGGGGCACTGAAGCTTTCTTT. This encodes CASNPQGGTEAFF.